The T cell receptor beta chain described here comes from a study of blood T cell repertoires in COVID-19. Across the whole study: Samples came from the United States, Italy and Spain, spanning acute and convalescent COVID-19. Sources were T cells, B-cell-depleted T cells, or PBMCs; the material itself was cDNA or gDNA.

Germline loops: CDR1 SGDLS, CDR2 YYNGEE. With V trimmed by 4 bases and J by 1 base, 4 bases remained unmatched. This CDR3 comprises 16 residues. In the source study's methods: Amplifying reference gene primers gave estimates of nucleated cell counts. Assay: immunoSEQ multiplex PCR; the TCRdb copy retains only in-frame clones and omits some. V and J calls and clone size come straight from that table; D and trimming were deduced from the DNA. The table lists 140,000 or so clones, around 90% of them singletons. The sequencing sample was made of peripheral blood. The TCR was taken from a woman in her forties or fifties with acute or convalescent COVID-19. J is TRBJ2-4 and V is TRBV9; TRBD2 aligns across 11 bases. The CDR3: CASSPTSGSAKNIQYF. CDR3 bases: TGTGCCAGCAGCCCCACTAGCGGGAGCGCCAAAAACATTCAGTACTTC.